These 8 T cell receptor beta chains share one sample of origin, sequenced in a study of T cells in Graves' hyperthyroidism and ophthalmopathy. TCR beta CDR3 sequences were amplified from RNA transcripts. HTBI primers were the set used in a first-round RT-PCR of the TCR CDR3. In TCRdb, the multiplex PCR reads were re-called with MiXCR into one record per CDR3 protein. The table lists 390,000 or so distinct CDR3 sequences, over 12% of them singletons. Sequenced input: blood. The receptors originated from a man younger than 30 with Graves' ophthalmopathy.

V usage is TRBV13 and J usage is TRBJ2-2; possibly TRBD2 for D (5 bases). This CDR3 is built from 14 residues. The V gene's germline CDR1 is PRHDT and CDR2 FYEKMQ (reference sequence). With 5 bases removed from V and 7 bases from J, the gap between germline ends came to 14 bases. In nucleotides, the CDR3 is TGTGCCAGCAGCCAGAGGGCCCGGGTCGGGGAGCTGTTTTTT. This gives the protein CASSQRARVGELFF.

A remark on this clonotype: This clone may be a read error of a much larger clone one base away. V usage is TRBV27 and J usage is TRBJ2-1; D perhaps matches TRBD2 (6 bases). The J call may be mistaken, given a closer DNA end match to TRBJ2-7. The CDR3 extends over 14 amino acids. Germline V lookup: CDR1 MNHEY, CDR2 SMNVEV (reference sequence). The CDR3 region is CASRDFSSYNEQYF. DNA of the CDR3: TGTGCCAGTCGGGACTTCAGCTCCTACAATGAGCAGTACTTC.

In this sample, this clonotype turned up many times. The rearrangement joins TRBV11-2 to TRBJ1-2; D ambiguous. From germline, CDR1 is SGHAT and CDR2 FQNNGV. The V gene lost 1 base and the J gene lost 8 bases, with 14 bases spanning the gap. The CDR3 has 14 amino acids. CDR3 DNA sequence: TGTGCCAGCAGCTTAGCTCTGTGGGAGGAAGGCTACACCTTC. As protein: CASSLALWEEGYTF.

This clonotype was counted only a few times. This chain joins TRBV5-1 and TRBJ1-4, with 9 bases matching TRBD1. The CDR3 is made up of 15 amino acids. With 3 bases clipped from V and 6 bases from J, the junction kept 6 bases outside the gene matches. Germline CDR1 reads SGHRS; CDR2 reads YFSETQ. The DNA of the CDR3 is TGCGCCAGCAGCTCCGGGACAGGGCTATATGAAAAACTGTTTTTT. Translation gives CASSSGTGLYEKLFF.

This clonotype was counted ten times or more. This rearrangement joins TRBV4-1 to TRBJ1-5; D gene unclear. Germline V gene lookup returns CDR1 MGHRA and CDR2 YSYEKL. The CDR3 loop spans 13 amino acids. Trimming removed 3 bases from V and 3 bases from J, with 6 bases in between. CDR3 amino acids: CASSQQDNQPQHF. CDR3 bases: TGCGCCAGCAGCCAGCAGGACAATCAGCCCCAGCATTTT.

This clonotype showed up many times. The CDR3 reads CASSSGLRTDTQYF. The CDR3 region has the DNA TGTGCCAGCAGCTCGGGACTACGCACAGATACGCAGTATTTT. The chain carries TRBV11-3 and TRBJ2-3; TRBD2 agrees at 7 bases. Unmatched junction bases numbered 2, after V lost 4 bases and J lost 1 base. Germline lookup yields CDR1 SGHNT and CDR2 YENEEA. The CDR3 length is 14 residues.

The CDR3 is CASSVAPGTGGGETQYF. CDR3 nucleotide sequence: TGTGCCAGCAGCGTGGCCCCCGGGACAGGGGGCGGAGAGACCCAGTACTTC. The J gene is TRBJ2-5, the V gene TRBV9, with 12 bases aligning to TRBD1. CDR1 and CDR2 (germline): SGDLS, YYNGEE. V dropped 2 bases and J dropped 4; count of bases not matched to a gene: 9. The length of the CDR3 is 17 residues.

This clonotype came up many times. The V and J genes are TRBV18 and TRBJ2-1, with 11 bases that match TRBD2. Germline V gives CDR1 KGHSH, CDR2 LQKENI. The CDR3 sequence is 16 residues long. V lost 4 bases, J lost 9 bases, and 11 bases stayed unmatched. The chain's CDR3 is CASSRLSGRADFEQFF. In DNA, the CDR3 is TGTGCCAGCTCACGACTTAGCGGGAGGGCCGATTTTGAGCAGTTCTTC.